The 26 T cell receptor beta chains in this list originate from one sample, sequenced in a study of long-term antiretroviral therapy in people with HIV. A v3.0 immunoSEQ assay was performed at survey level. The method was immunoSEQ multiplex PCR; TCRdb's version includes in-frame clones alone and lacks a portion of them. The table has about 38,000 clones, 75% to 90% seen once; the top ten hold roughly 4.9%. This specimen was unsorted PBMCs, taken 1.5 years after starting antiretroviral therapy. These receptors were collected from a man in his late teens or twenties with HIV.

V and J are TRBV30 and TRBJ1-1; tentative D call: TRBD1 (6 bases). Germline values: CDR1 GTSNPN, CDR2 SVGIG (reference sequence). This CDR3 region has 11 residues. The ends were cut back, 0 bases at V and 9 bases at J, with 8 bases in the middle. The chain's CDR3 is CAWSVQGKAFF. CDR3 DNA: TGTGCCTGGAGTGTACAGGGAAAAGCTTTCTTT.

This clone was picked up a small number of times. This chain connects TRBV28 to TRBJ1-1, with D perhaps TRBD1 (5 bases). There are 16 residues in the CDR3. V lost 6 bases, J lost 0 bases, and 17 bases lay in between. Germline values: CDR1 MDHEN, CDR2 SYDVKM. As DNA, the CDR3 is TGTGCCAGCAGAGGGGACTCTCTCCGACTGAACACTGAAGCTTTCTTT. Its translation: CASRGDSLRLNTEAFF.

The chain is built from TRBV7-9 and TRBJ2-1; 7 bases agree with TRBD2. Germline V CDR1 and CDR2: SEHNR, FQNEAQ (reference sequence). The CDR3 contains 14 residues. Trimming took 4 bases from V and 7 from J; bases not matched to a gene: 7. This CDR3 reads CASSWGGGPNEQFF. The CDR3 bases are TGTGCCAGCAGCTGGGGGGGAGGGCCGAATGAGCAGTTCTTC.

This clone was recorded a few times. The gene calls are TRBV28 and TRBJ1-2; 9 nucleotides align to TRBD1. The CDR3 totals 11 residues. Germline V gives CDR1 MDHEN, CDR2 SYDVKM. Unmatched junction bases numbered 0, after V lost 5 bases and J lost 8 bases. The CDR3 nucleotides read TGTGCCAGCAGTACAGGGGGCGGCTACACCTTC. It is translated as CASSTGGGYTF.

The chain joins TRBV6-5 to TRBJ1-1; unclear D gene. Per the germline V gene, CDR1 is MNHEY and CDR2 is SVGAGI. The length of the CDR3 is 13 residues. Trimming took off 2 bases at V and 7 bases at J, with 11 bases between the two ends. CDR3 loop: CASSYGGLGEAFF. In DNA, the CDR3 is TGTGCCAGCAGTTACGGCGGGCTGGGTGAAGCTTTCTTT.

This clone came up a few times. The chain recombines TRBV28 with TRBJ2-7; 7 bases map to TRBD2. Unmatched junction bases numbered 3, after V lost 9 bases and J lost 4 bases. Germline V gene data show CDR1 as MDHEN and CDR2 as SYDVKM. The CDR3 has 11 residues. CDR3 nucleotide sequence: TGTGCCAGTGGACTAGTGTACGAGCAGTACTTC. It translates to CASGLVYEQYF.

This clone has just one count. This chain connects TRBV27 to TRBJ2-1; D is unclear. Germline loops: CDR1 MNHEY, CDR2 SMNVEV (reference sequence). The V and J ends lost 6 bases and 6 bases respectively, with 6 bases between them. This CDR3 is 11 amino acids long. The CDR3 DNA is TGTGCCAGCAGCACGGGCAATGAGCAGTTCTTC. Protein product: CASSTGNEQFF.

The chain combines TRBV11-2 with TRBJ2-1; 9 bases are shared with TRBD2. This CDR3 spans 15 amino acids. The trim removed 0 bases at V and 10 bases at J, leaving 7 bases unmatched. Germline V lookup: CDR1 SGHAT, CDR2 FQNNGV. CDR3 coding DNA: TGTGCCAGCAGCTTAGAGGTCTTGCGGGAGGGCGAGCAGTTCTTC. Encoded protein: CASSLEVLREGEQFF.

The CDR3 coding sequence is TGTGCCAGCGTCGCGGGAGGGACCTACGAGCAGTACTTC. Its translation is CASVAGGTYEQYF. This chain uses TRBV7-2 with TRBJ2-7; 9 bases fit TRBD2. Germline V gives CDR1 SGHTA, CDR2 FQGNSA. The CDR3 spans 13 residues. J gave up 2 bases and V 8 bases, and 4 bases lay outside the gene matches.

Regarding this clone: Sequence at one end of the junction differs from germline and may be a read error. The chain employs TRBV5-4 and TRBJ1-3; D ambiguous. This CDR3 is built from 17 residues. Germline lookup yields CDR1 SGHNT and CDR2 YYREEE (reference sequence). CDR3 sequence: CASSQRHGGRRGNTIYF. In DNA, the CDR3 is TGCGCCAGCAGCCAAAGACACGGCGGAAGAAGGGGAAACACCATATATTTT.

The chain links TRBV11-2 to TRBJ2-2; the D gene is possibly TRBD1 (6 bases). The germline V gene has CDR1 SGHAT and CDR2 FQNNGV. There are 13 residues in the CDR3. V lost 3 bases and J 6 bases, leaving 8 bases between the germline ends. The CDR3 is CASSFQGSGELFF. The CDR3 DNA sequence: TGTGCCAGCAGCTTCCAGGGGTCCGGGGAGCTGTTTTTT.

This chain joins TRBV6-1 and TRBJ2-7, with 8 nucleotides matching TRBD2. CDR1 MNHNS and CDR2 SASEGT come from the germline V gene. CDR3 size: 13 residues. The J segment lost 5 bases and the V segment lost 10 bases, leaving 10 bases of the junction unmatched. This CDR3 reads CAIRRGGTDEQYF. The CDR3, as DNA: TGTGCCATACGACGGGGGGGGACTGACGAGCAGTACTTC.

This clone has just a few counts. The chain combines TRBV27 with TRBJ2-7; either TRBD1 or TRBD2 may supply D (5 bases each). Per germline, CDR1 MNHEY and CDR2 SMNVEV (reference sequence). There are 13 residues in the CDR3. V was trimmed by 5 bases and J by 3 bases, leaving 11 bases between them. Here the CDR3 reads CASSVRDGYEQYF. The CDR3 DNA follows: TGTGCCAGCAGTGTCCGGGACGGCTACGAGCAGTACTTC.

This clone was picked up one time. The rearrangement links TRBV7-9 to TRBJ2-1; 8 nucleotides align to TRBD1. The CDR3 is made up of 17 amino acids. The V gene's germline CDR1 is SEHNR and CDR2 FQNEAQ (reference sequence). The V segment lost 1 base and the J segment 6 bases; nucleotides outside the gene matches: 11. The CDR3 DNA reads as TGTGCCAGCAGCTTAGGACCAGGACAGGGAGCATTCAATGAGCAGTTCTTC. This gives the protein CASSLGPGQGAFNEQFF.

This rearrangement joins TRBV19 to TRBJ1-2; possibly TRBD1 for D (6 bases). V was clipped by 5 bases and J by 7 bases, with 17 bases between them. Germline V gene lookup returns CDR1 LNHDA and CDR2 SQIVND (reference sequence). This CDR3 comprises 14 residues. DNA of the CDR3: TGTGCCAGTAGTGCGGGGACAAGCGGCCTTGGCTACACCTTC. Amino acid sequence: CASSAGTSGLGYTF.

DNA for the CDR3: TGTGCCAGCAGTTCCTTGCGGGCGACTTCCTACGAGCAGTACTTC. It codes for CASSSLRATSYEQYF. V is TRBV27 and J is TRBJ2-7; D is perhaps TRBD2 (5 bases). The CDR3 contains 15 residues. Germline assignment: CDR1 MNHEY and CDR2 SMNVEV (reference sequence). The V and J ends lost 4 bases and 1 base respectively, with 14 bases between them.

The rearrangement uses TRBV11-1 and TRBJ2-1; D is ambiguous. With 10 bases removed from V and 0 bases from J, the gap between germline ends came to 13 bases. CDR3 size: 14 residues. CDR1 is SGHAT, CDR2 FQDESV, per germline (reference sequence). The CDR3 DNA sequence: TGTGCCACCCGTATATCCGGCTCCTACAATGAGCAGTTCTTC. Translating it yields CATRISGSYNEQFF.

The J gene is TRBJ2-5, the V gene TRBV5-4; D is ambiguous. V was cut by 1 base and J by 2 bases, with 9 bases left in between. From germline, CDR1 is SGHNT and CDR2 YYREEE (reference sequence). CDR3 length equals 14 residues. The CDR3 sequence: CASSLLLGQETQYF. The CDR3 nucleotides are TGTGCCAGCAGCTTGCTCCTAGGGCAAGAGACCCAGTACTTC.

This chain joins TRBV13 and TRBJ1-2; D uncertain. The CDR3 is 13 amino acids. Germline V CDR1 and CDR2: PRHDT, FYEKMQ (reference sequence). The V and J ends lost 5 bases and 1 base respectively, with 8 bases between them. The CDR3 loop reads CASSPADNYGYTF. In nucleotides, the CDR3 is TGTGCCAGCAGCCCCGCGGATAACTATGGCTACACCTTC.

This rearrangement joins TRBV28 to TRBJ2-3; 8 positions match TRBD1. V was clipped by 5 bases and J by 12 bases; unmatched bases: 10. CDR1 and CDR2 (germline): MDHEN, SYDVKM. The CDR3 extends over 13 amino acids. CDR3 region: CASSLSGRGLQYF. The CDR3 DNA reads TGTGCCAGCAGTCTATCCGGCAGGGGGCTTCAGTATTTT.

The rearrangement joins TRBV4-1 to TRBJ2-3; 7 nucleotides line up with TRBD1. Germline V gene data show CDR1 as MGHRA and CDR2 as YSYEKL. The CDR3 is 16 amino acids. Losses at the gene ends were 3 bases for V and 2 bases for J; bases not matched to a gene: 8. CDR3 region: CASSHPGGLNTDTQYF. The CDR3 DNA is TGCGCCAGCAGCCACCCAGGGGGTCTCAACACAGATACGCAGTATTTT.

The chain is built from TRBV28 and TRBJ1-5; no firm D call. The germline V gene has CDR1 MDHEN and CDR2 SYDVKM. Trimming took 5 bases from V and 5 from J, leaving 10 bases between them. This CDR3 is 13 amino acids long. CDR3 DNA: TGTGCCAGCAGTCAGCGAGCTTATCAGCCCCAGCATTTT. Its translation is CASSQRAYQPQHF.

The chain employs TRBV7-9 and TRBJ2-1; D ambiguous. This CDR3 is built from 11 residues. Per the germline V gene, CDR1 is SEHNR and CDR2 is FQNEAQ (reference sequence). Between the trimmed V and J ends, which lost 6 bases and 3 bases, there was a span of 3 bases. For the CDR3, the DNA is TGTGCCAGCAGGGACTACAATGAGCAGTTCTTC. Protein: CASRDYNEQFF.

J is TRBJ2-7 and V is TRBV9; D might be TRBD2 (5 bases). This CDR3 comprises 14 residues. Trimming removed 3 bases from V and 5 bases from J, with 15 bases in between. Per the germline V gene, CDR1 is SGDLS and CDR2 is YYNGEE. The CDR3 sequence is CASSGPGSSDEQYF. CDR3 nucleotides: TGTGCCAGCAGCGGCCCGGGGTCAAGCGACGAGCAGTACTTC.

The DNA for the CDR3 is TGTGCCAGCAGTCTAACCAACATACTAGGCGGTTGGGCAGATACGCAGTATTTT. It codes for CASSLTNILGGWADTQYF. The chain carries TRBV27 and TRBJ2-3, with D tentatively TRBD2 (5 bases). The CDR3 has 18 residues. V lost 5 bases, J lost 4 bases, and 25 bases lay in between. Germline CDR1 is MNHEY and CDR2 is SMNVEV (reference sequence).

The chain links TRBV5-1 to TRBJ1-4, with a weak D call TRBD1 (5 bases). The V end lost 4 bases, the J end lost 5 bases, and 18 bases lay between the germline ends. Germline assignment: CDR1 SGHRS and CDR2 YFSETQ. The CDR3 totals 16 residues. CDR3 residues: CASSLSPTAKNEKLFF. DNA for the CDR3: TGCGCCAGCAGCCTTAGTCCGACAGCTAAAAATGAAAAACTGTTTTTT.